The source of this T cell receptor (beta chain) is a study of cytomegalovirus exposure and HLA in healthy donors. Broader study findings: For TCR beta chains, V- and J-gene trimming was later linked to a missense DCLRE1C variant. Sequencing probably produced one cluster of sequence variants that were highly shared. Researchers reportedly found TCR beta sequences accurately predicted most subjects' HLA-A and HLA-B alleles. TCR association rates varied by HLA locus in a later analysis, with DRB1 highest and HLA-C lowest.

This clone appeared a few times. No antigen is known for it. PCR amplification relied on 60 Vbeta primers (plus 13 Jbeta primers). TCRdb's table, derived via immunoSEQ multiplex PCR, lists solely in-frame clones and lacks some. The sample has fewer than 150,000 clones; 82% are singletons. Germline loops: CDR1 SGHTA, CDR2 FQGNSA. The CDR3 runs to 13 residues. Trimming removed 7 bases at V and 3 bases at J, with 12 bases between. The sequencing sample was made of PBMCs. The source of this sequence is a male donor in good health and CMV-seronegative. This chain links TRBV7-2 with TRBJ1-1; a weak D match, TRBD1 (5 bases). The CDR3 bases are TGTGCCAGCACCTTTTTAGGGGACACTGAAGCTTTCTTT. Amino acid sequence: CASTFLGDTEAFF.